Here is one T cell receptor beta chain with its context. What it binds is not known. The CDR3 consists of 14 residues. The V gene lost 5 bases and the J gene lost 2 bases, with 10 bases spanning the gap. The germline V gene has CDR1 LGHNT and CDR2 FRNRAP. The entry originates in a study of PD-1 blockade in classical Hodgkin lymphoma. Study-wide findings and caveats: Patients who began taking nivolumab under 1 year after ASCT were left out. CD4+ TCR diversity rose significantly by C4D1, and CD8+ TCR diversity did not. Reported baseline diversity: healthy donors highest, relapsed/refractory patients lowest.

This sample's time point: cycle 4 day 1 (C4D1), after six to seven weeks of nivolumab. Every patient had relapsed following autologous stem cell transplantation, and cohorts differed in brentuximab vedotin exposure. Classification of best responses gave complete response, partial response or progressive disease. Generated by immunoSEQ multiplex PCR, the TCRdb table keeps only in-frame clones and is missing some. Of approximately 45,000 clones listed, roughly two thirds are singletons. The clonotype was recovered from a human donor with classical Hodgkin lymphoma. The input for sequencing was peripheral blood mononuclear cells (PBMCs), taken before the fourth cycle of nivolumab. The chain combines TRBV12-5 with TRBJ2-1; D is uncertain. CDR3 in amino acids: CASGTNGPYNEQFF. DNA for the CDR3: TGTGCTAGTGGTACTAACGGGCCCTACAATGAGCAGTTCTTC.